This TCR beta chain was identified during a study of shared clonotypes between healthy human individuals. Overall study: The study enrolled a couple of women and three men aged 18 to 49. The study's findings and limits: Unshared clonotypes carried lower generation probabilities than those common to all four donors.

Details on this clone: As yet, its antigen is unknown.

The germline CDR1 and CDR2 sequences are MNHEY and SVGAGI. This CDR3 is 11 amino acids long. The V end was cut by 8 bases, the J end by 0 bases, with 2 bases between. In the original processing: Junction-only immunoSEQ data arrived without quality scores, meaning filtering differed. The assay was immunoSEQ multiplex PCR, and TCRdb's table has in-frame clones only and misses some. V and J calls and clone size are those listed in that table; D and trimming were worked out from the DNA. Of around 2.5 million clones in the sample, 93% were seen once. The V call is TRBV6-5, the J call TRBJ1-3; D uncertain. Sequenced material: naive CD4+ T cells from PBMCs. Regarding subset: CD45RA+ positively selected. The clonotype originates from a man younger than 35 in good health. Some clones in this sample may be carry-over from other donors' samples. CDR3 sequence: CASFSGNTIYF. In DNA, the CDR3 is TGTGCCAGCTTCTCTGGAAACACCATATATTTT.